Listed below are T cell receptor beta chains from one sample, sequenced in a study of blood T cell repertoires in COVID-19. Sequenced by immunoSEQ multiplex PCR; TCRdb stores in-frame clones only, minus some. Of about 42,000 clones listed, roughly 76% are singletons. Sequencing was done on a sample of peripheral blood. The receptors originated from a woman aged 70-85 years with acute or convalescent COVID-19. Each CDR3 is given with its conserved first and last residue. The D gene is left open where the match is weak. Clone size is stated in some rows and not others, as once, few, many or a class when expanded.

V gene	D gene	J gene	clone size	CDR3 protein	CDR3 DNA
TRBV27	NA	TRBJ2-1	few	CASSFGGGRYNEQFF	TGTGCCAGCAGTTTCGGGGGAGGTCGCTACAATGAGCAGTTCTTC
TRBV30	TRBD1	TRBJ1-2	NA	CAWSQAGTGDYGYTF	TGTGCCTGGAGCCAGGCCGGGACAGGCGACTATGGCTACACCTTC
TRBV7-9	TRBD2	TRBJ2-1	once	CASSPGLASYNEQFF	TGTGCCAGCAGCCCGGGACTAGCGTCCTACAATGAGCAGTTCTTC
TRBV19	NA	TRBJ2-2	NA	CASSTQGNGELFF	TGTGCCAGTAGTACTCAGGGGAACGGGGAGCTGTTTTTT
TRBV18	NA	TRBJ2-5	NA	CASSPQAVVETQYF	TGTGCCAGCTCACCACAAGCGGTGGTGGAGACCCAGTACTTC
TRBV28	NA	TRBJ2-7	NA	CASSFPGHGDLQYF	TGTGCCAGCAGTTTCCCGGGACACGGCGACCTGCAGTACTTC
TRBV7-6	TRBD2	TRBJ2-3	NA	CASSSGLAGTPSTDTQYF	TGTGCCAGCAGCTCGGGACTAGCGGGGACTCCTAGCACAGATACGCAGTATTTT
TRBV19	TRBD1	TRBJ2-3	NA	CASSWSGQGRSTDTQYF	TGTGCCAGTAGTTGGTCGGGACAGGGGCGTTCCACAGATACGCAGTATTTT
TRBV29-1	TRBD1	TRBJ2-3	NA	CSVAPKTGVGTDTQYF	TGCAGCGTTGCTCCCAAAACAGGGGTGGGCACAGATACGCAGTATTTT
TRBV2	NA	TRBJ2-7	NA	CASSEWDNYEQYF	TGTGCCAGCAGTGAGTGGGACAACTACGAGCAGTACTTC
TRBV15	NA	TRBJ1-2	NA	CATSREKYRSDYGYTF	TGTGCCACCAGCAGAGAAAAGTACAGGTCCGACTATGGCTACACCTTC
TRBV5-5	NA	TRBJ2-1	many	CASSPTSEYGAYNEQFF	TGTGCCAGCAGCCCAACTTCCGAGTACGGGGCCTACAATGAGCAGTTCTTC
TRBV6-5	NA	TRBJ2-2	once	CASSYLGSGNTGELFF	TGTGCCAGCAGTTACCTCGGGAGTGGGAACACCGGGGAGCTGTTTTTT
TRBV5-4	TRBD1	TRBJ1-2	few	CASSSRTGSDYGYTF	TGTGCCAGCAGCTCTAGGACAGGGTCGGACTATGGCTACACCTTC
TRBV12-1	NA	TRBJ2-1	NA	CASSFGTSGDNEQFF	TGTGCCAGCAGCTTCGGGACTAGCGGGGACAATGAGCAGTTCTTC
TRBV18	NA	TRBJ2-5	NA	CASSPTSDYRGTQYF	TGTGCCAGCTCACCAACTTCGGACTATCGAGGCACCCAGTACTTC
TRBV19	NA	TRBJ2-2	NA	CASSRTPNTGELFF	TGTGCCAGTAGTCGGACACCGAACACCGGGGAGCTGTTTTTT
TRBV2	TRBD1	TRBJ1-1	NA	CASSVDRGITEAFF	TGTGCCAGCAGTGTCGACAGGGGGATCACTGAAGCTTTCTTT
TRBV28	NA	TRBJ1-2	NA	CASRVGRFNYGYTF	TGTGCCAGCAGGGTTGGCCGTTTTAACTATGGCTACACCTTC
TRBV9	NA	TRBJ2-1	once	CASSVEAGPYNEQFF	TGTGCCAGCAGCGTAGAGGCAGGGCCCTACAATGAGCAGTTCTTC
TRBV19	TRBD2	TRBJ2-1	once	CASSSGPYNEQFF	TGTGCCAGCTCTAGCGGACCCTACAATGAGCAGTTCTTC
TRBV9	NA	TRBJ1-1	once	CASSVVSGAGTEAFF	TGTGCCAGCAGCGTAGTGTCCGGTGCGGGCACTGAAGCTTTCTTT
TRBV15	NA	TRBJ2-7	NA	CATSLHLTADEQYF	TGTGCCACCAGCCTGCATCTTACTGCCGACGAGCAGTACTTC
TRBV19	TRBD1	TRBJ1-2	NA	CASSPTGGSSYGYTF	TGTGCCAGTAGCCCCACAGGGGGCTCTAGCTATGGCTACACCTTC